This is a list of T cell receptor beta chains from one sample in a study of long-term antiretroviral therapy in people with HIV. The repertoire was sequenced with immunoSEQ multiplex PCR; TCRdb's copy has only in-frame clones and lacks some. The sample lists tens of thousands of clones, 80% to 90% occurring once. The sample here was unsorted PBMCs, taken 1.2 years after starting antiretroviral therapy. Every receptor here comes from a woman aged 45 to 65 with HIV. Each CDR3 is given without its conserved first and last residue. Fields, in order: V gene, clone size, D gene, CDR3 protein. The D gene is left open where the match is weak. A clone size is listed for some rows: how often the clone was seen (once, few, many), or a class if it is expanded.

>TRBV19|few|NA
ASSIDRQGYYGYT
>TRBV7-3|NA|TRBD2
ASSPRTSGGMDTQY
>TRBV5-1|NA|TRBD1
ASSSISIGTAVEKLF
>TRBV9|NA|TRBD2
ASSAGGLAGTYEQY
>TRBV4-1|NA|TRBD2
ASSQVPRGGGLADTQY
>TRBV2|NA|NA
ASSLTRTGANVLT
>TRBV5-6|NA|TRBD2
ASSLGGGNTGELF
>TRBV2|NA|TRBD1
ASSAGTGRETQY
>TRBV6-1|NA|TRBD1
ASSRQGLGNQPQH
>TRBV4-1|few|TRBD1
ASSFPGRTGVNTEAF
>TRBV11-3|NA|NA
ASSSGGQHEQY
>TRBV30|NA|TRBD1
AWRTGEVHEAF
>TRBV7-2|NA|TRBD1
ASRVGTGPYEQY
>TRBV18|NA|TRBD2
ASSPGRDYYEQF
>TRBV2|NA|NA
ASAVDLASNEQF
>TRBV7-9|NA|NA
ASSLGRGREANVLT
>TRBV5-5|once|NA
ASSLGPDNEQF
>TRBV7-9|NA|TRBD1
ASSAAGDRVRQPQH
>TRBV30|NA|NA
AWANGRANYGYT
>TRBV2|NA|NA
ASSEGPFQQF
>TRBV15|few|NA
ATRETVMNTEAF
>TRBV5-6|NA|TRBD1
ASSLGGTGSYEQY
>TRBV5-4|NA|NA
ASSLEERSSGNTIY
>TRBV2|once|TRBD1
ASSEIGTGDTGELF
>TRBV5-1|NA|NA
ASSLSVPGVGGYT
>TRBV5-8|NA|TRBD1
ASSLWDRGETQY
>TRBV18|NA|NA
ASSPGLLSEQY
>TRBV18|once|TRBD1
ASTPGQGSEQY
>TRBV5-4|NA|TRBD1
ASSPPGTGAQETQY
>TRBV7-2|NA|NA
ASSAFRARGTDTQY
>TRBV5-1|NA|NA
ASSLEVRGAGTEAF
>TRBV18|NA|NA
ASSLLAGGGEQF
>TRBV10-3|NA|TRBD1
ATDREPNTEAF
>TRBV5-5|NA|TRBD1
ASSSRPGGFDFMNTEAF
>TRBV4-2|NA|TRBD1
ASSQTGTGQGVSGYT
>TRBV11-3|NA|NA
ASSLNRASYNEQF
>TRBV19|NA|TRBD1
ASSIGLQGDTEAF
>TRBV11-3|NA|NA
ASSLGRGSDTEAF
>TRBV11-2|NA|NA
ASSLGARVGQETQY
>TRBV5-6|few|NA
ASSLRGHVAGNTIY
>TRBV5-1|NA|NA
ASSLELPSTDTQY
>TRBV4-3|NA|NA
ASSQRTMVRGNEQY
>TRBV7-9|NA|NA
ASSSSGSSTEAF
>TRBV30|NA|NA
ACGGSNQPQH
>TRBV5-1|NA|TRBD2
ASSAFGTSGGAGELF
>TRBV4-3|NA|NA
ASSQNKNTEAF
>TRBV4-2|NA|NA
ASSHREWGTDTQY
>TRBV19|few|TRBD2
ASSLAGGSSYEQY
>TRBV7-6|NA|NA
ASSLTEANEQF
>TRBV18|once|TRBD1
ASLEDRGDYNEQF
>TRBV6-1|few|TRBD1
ASTTGSSNQPQH